This TCR beta chain appears in the sequencing data of a study of blood T cell repertoires in COVID-19. Study at large: COVID-19 samples from acute and convalescent phases originated in the United States, Italy and Spain. PBMCs, B-cell-depleted T cells, or T cells provided the cDNA or gDNA that made up the material.

The CDR3 is made up of 10 amino acids. Trimming took 5 bases from V and 6 from J, leaving 8 bases between them. The germline V gene has CDR1 SQVTM and CDR2 ANQGSEA. In the original workflow: Reference gene primer amplification gave nucleated cell count estimates. Clones were read by immunoSEQ multiplex PCR, and TCRdb kept only the in-frame ones, dropping some. The D gene and trimming were derived from the DNA, and the V and J assignments and clone size from that table. The repertoire holds 150,000 to 180,000 clones, roughly four fifths seen once, with 29% in the top ten. Sequencing was performed on peripheral blood. This sequence was found in a woman between 55 and 75 years old with acute or convalescent COVID-19. This chain joins TRBV29-1 and TRBJ2-7; possibly TRBD2 for D (7 bases). In DNA form, the CDR3 reads TGCAGCGTTAGGGGGGGCGAGCAGTACTTC. Its protein is CSVRGGEQYF.